This TCR beta chain emerged from a study of blood T cells in healthy people across ages. Findings and limits, study-wide: Researchers report that TCR beta diversity correlated strongly with naive T cell percentage.

Alongside a J-beta primer mix, a sample-barcoded 5' primer served in a second PCR lasting about 6 to 12 cycles. A minimum of 2.5 million CDR3-containing paired-end reads was obtained for each sample. From the 5' RACE reads, TCRdb called clonotypes with MiXCR, one entry per CDR3 protein. The data hold about 1.1 million distinct CDR3 sequences, with 35% to 40% observed a single time. J was trimmed by 3 bases and V by 8 bases; bases with no gene match: 10. The CDR3 has 16 amino acids. The V gene's germline CDR1 is MNHEY and CDR2 SMNVEV (reference sequence). As concerns this clonotype: What it recognizes is unknown.

The sequence was collected from a man between 18 and 35 years old in good health. The chain joins TRBV27 to TRBJ2-2; 9 nucleotides match TRBD1. The sample comprised blood. The CDR3 DNA sequence: TGTGCCAGCGGCACTCCGGGACAGGGCTACACCGGGGAGCTGTTTTTT. Its translation is CASGTPGQGYTGELFF.